The 29 T cell receptor beta chains given below trace back to one sample, sequenced in a study of human thymus T cells. The data were produced by immunoSEQ multiplex PCR, yet TCRdb's version contains in-frame clones alone and is incomplete. This table holds tens of thousands of clones, over 85% found once. The sequenced sample was blood. Every receptor here comes from a boy younger than two with a congenital heart defect but otherwise immunologically healthy.

The chain recombines TRBV5-4 with TRBJ2-2, with 7 bases aligning to TRBD1. CDR1 and CDR2 (germline): SGHNT, YYREEE (reference sequence). CDR3 length: 15 amino acids. V lost 4 bases, J lost 5 bases, and 8 bases stayed unmatched. The CDR3 DNA follows: TGTGCCAGCAGCGAAGGGGGCTTTCGGACCGGGGAGCTGTTTTTT. Protein: CASSEGGFRTGELFF.

The chain links TRBV19 to TRBJ2-3, with 9 bases that match TRBD2. V lost 4 bases and J lost 7; bases outside the gene matches: 9. Germline V CDR1 and CDR2: LNHDA, SQIVND (reference sequence). The length of the CDR3 is 15 residues. In DNA, the CDR3 is TGTGCCAGTAGTAGTTTGGCGGGAGGGCGAAATACGCAGTATTTT. It encodes CASSSLAGGRNTQYF.

The V call is TRBV5-4, the J call TRBJ2-2, with a weak D call TRBD1 (6 bases). The CDR3 runs to 14 residues. The V gene's germline CDR1 is SGHNT and CDR2 YYREEE (reference sequence). The V gene lost 0 bases and the J gene lost 7 bases, with 10 bases spanning the gap. The CDR3 loop reads CASSLAQGLGELFF. The CDR3 DNA reads TGTGCCAGCAGCTTGGCACAGGGCCTCGGGGAGCTGTTTTTT.

The chain employs TRBV5-3 and TRBJ1-3; D ambiguous. TRBV5-3 is known as an ORF, though its function is uncertain. V lost 5 bases, J lost 5 bases, and 8 bases lay in between. The CDR3 spans 12 residues. The CDR3 coding sequence is TGTGCCAGAAGACTCACCCGAAACACCATATATTTT. It codes for CARRLTRNTIYF.

This chain joins TRBV19 and TRBJ1-6; 7 positions agree with TRBD1. Unmatched junction bases numbered 10, after V lost 3 bases and J lost 8 bases. The germline gives CDR1 LNHDA, CDR2 SQIVND (reference sequence). The CDR3 loop spans 16 amino acids. CDR3 protein: CASSISGRGKDSPLHF. CDR3 coding DNA: TGTGCCAGTAGTATTTCTGGCAGGGGGAAGGATTCACCCCTCCACTTT.

This chain uses TRBV4-2 with TRBJ2-2; possibly TRBD1 for D (6 bases). V was shortened by 1 base and J by 1 base, with 13 bases between the two germline ends. Germline V lookup: CDR1 LGHNA, CDR2 YNFKEQ. The CDR3 has 17 amino acids. The CDR3 spells CASSQATGALNTGELFF. The CDR3 DNA follows: TGTGCCAGCAGCCAAGCGACAGGAGCCTTGAACACCGGGGAGCTGTTTTTT.

The chain uses TRBV27 and TRBJ1-6, with 9 bases identical to TRBD1. The CDR3 sequence is 14 residues long. Trimming removed 6 bases from V and 7 bases from J; junction bases left unmatched: 4. Germline loops: CDR1 MNHEY, CDR2 SMNVEV (reference sequence). CDR3 sequence: CASRRDRDNSPLHF. In DNA form, the CDR3 reads TGTGCCAGCAGGCGGGACAGGGACAATTCACCCCTCCACTTT.

This clone was picked up one time. This rearrangement joins TRBV11-3 to TRBJ2-5; 10 bases are shared with TRBD2. This CDR3 is built from 14 residues. Germline V CDR1 and CDR2: SGHNT, YENEEA. Trimming took 5 bases from V and 5 from J; bases not matched to a gene: 5. CDR3 coding DNA: TGTGCCAGCAGCCCCGGGACTAGCGTGGAGACCCAGTACTTC. The encoded protein is CASSPGTSVETQYF.

This chain joins TRBV27 and TRBJ1-1, with 7 bases identical to TRBD1. Per germline, CDR1 MNHEY and CDR2 SMNVEV (reference sequence). V lost 8 bases and J lost 1; bases outside the gene matches: 1. The CDR3 has 12 residues. As DNA, the CDR3 is TGTGCCAGCCGACAGGGGAACACTGAAGCTTTCTTT. This translates into CASRQGNTEAFF.

V usage is TRBV5-1 and J usage is TRBJ2-5, with 7 bases matching TRBD2. The CDR3 is made up of 16 amino acids. The V and J ends lost 4 bases and 1 base, in that order; junction bases with no gene match: 10. Germline values: CDR1 SGHRS, CDR2 YFSETQ. Here the CDR3 reads CASSRPAGEFQETQYF. DNA of the CDR3: TGCGCCAGCAGCCGCCCGGCGGGGGAGTTCCAAGAGACCCAGTACTTC.

The rearrangement links TRBV6-4 to TRBJ2-6; 13 bases match TRBD2. The CDR3 contains 19 residues. With V trimmed by 3 bases and J by 4 bases, 9 bases remained unmatched. Germline CDR1 MRHNA, CDR2 SNTAGT. This CDR3 is CASSDPRTSGRTGANVLTF. Here the CDR3 DNA reads TGTGCCAGCAGTGATCCTCGGACTAGCGGGAGAACCGGGGCCAACGTCCTGACTTTC.

This rearrangement joins TRBV27 to TRBJ2-1; D gene ambiguous. The CDR3 sequence is 14 residues long. Per the germline V gene, CDR1 is MNHEY and CDR2 is SMNVEV (reference sequence). The V end lost 6 bases, the J end lost 0 bases, and 9 bases lay between the germline ends. The CDR3 sequence: CASRGFSSYNEQFF. In DNA, the CDR3 is TGTGCCAGCAGGGGGTTTAGCTCCTACAATGAGCAGTTCTTC.

V usage is TRBV15 and J usage is TRBJ1-1; 9 bases fit TRBD1. V lost 5 bases and J lost 0; bases outside the gene matches: 16. The CDR3 runs 19 residues. Per germline, CDR1 LNHNV and CDR2 YYDKDF (reference sequence). As DNA, the CDR3 is TGTGCCACCAGCTCCCGGCGCACCGGGACAGGGTATGTGAACACTGAAGCTTTCTTT. Its protein is CATSSRRTGTGYVNTEAFF.

The chain carries TRBV19 and TRBJ2-7; the D gene is possibly TRBD2 (6 bases). The V gene's germline CDR1 is LNHDA and CDR2 SQIVND (reference sequence). There are 14 residues in the CDR3. Trimming removed 6 bases at V and 2 bases at J, with 14 bases between. The CDR3 loop reads CASSSVGLTYEQYF. The CDR3 bases are TGTGCCAGTAGCAGTGTGGGACTCACCTACGAGCAGTACTTC.

The chain has TRBV28 and TRBJ2-7; D uncertain. CDR3 size: 12 residues. The V and J ends lost 7 bases and 6 bases respectively, with 13 bases between them. Looked up from germline, CDR1 is MDHEN and CDR2 is SYDVKM. CDR3 sequence: CASNLRSGEQYF. DNA of the CDR3: TGTGCCAGCAACCTACGTTCGGGCGAGCAGTACTTC.

The chain couples TRBV29-1 to TRBJ2-1; 7 nucleotides match TRBD2. Germline V CDR1 and CDR2: SQVTM, ANQGSEA. The CDR3 extends over 16 amino acids. V was pared by 7 bases and J by 0 bases, with 12 bases of the junction left unmatched. The CDR3 DNA reads as TGCAGCGCCCCGGGGGGAACGGGGACCTCCTACAATGAGCAGTTCTTC. Its translation: CSAPGGTGTSYNEQFF.

This chain joins TRBV25-1 and TRBJ2-3, with 7 bases lining up with TRBD1. CDR1 and CDR2 (germline): MGHDK, SYGVNS. The length of the CDR3 is 15 residues. J was trimmed by 1 base and V by 4 bases; bases with no gene match: 5. The DNA of the CDR3 is TGTGCCAGCAGTGTTAACACAGGGGGCACAGATACGCAGTATTTT. As protein: CASSVNTGGTDTQYF.

The chain links TRBV19 to TRBJ1-2; no clear D. CDR3 length: 13 residues. V lost 1 base and J lost 7, with 10 bases in between. The germline CDR1 and CDR2 sequences are LNHDA and SQIVND (reference sequence). The CDR3 region is CASSIGGRVGYTF. The DNA for the CDR3 is TGTGCCAGTAGTATAGGAGGCAGAGTTGGCTACACCTTC.

For the CDR3, the DNA is TGTGCCAGCAGCAAAGCCCACAGGTACTTC. Amino acid sequence: CASSKAHRYF. The chain carries TRBV21-1 and TRBJ2-7; TRBD1 reflects the table's D call only, with no check against the DNA. TRBV21-1 is deemed a pseudogene. The CDR3 extends over 10 amino acids.

The chain recombines TRBV7-9 with TRBJ1-3; D not certain. The CDR3 is 14 residues long. Germline V CDR1 and CDR2: SEHNR, FQNEAQ (reference sequence). Trimming removed 1 base at V and 2 bases at J, with 6 bases between. This chain's CDR3 is CASSLGGTGNTIYF. Written as DNA, the CDR3 is TGTGCCAGCAGCTTAGGGGGAACTGGAAACACCATATATTTT.

The V call is TRBV4-3, the J call TRBJ1-1, with a possible D match to TRBD1 (5 bases). Trimming took off 1 base at V and 8 bases at J, with 14 bases between the two ends. Germline V lookup: CDR1 LGHNA, CDR2 YSLEER. The CDR3 loop spans 14 amino acids. CDR3 coding DNA: TGCGCCAGCAGCCAAGGGGCCAGGGTTTCAGAAGCTTTCTTT. Translation: CASSQGARVSEAFF.

The chain couples TRBV2 to TRBJ2-5; D is uncertain. This CDR3 is built from 12 residues. CDR1 and CDR2 from the germline V gene are SNHLY and FYNNEI. Trimming pared 0 bases from V and 6 bases from J, leaving 5 bases between. The CDR3 DNA reads as TGTGCCAGCAGTGAAGCGGTGAAGACCCAGTACTTC. Its protein is CASSEAVKTQYF. The complete variable domain, with remaining parts taken from reference TRBV2 and TRBJ2-5, reads EPEVTQTPSHQVTQMGQEVILRCVPISNHLYFYWYRQILGQKVEFLVSFYNNEISEKSEIFDDQFSVERPDGSNFTLKIRSTKLEDSAMYFCASSEAVKTQYFGPGTRLLVL.

The chain couples TRBV7-9 to TRBJ2-6; D remains unclear. The CDR3 consists of 16 residues. Germline-derived CDR1 and CDR2 are SEHNR and FQNEAQ (reference sequence). V shed 2 bases and J shed 0 bases, with 8 bases lying between them. The CDR3 protein is CASSLNVGSGANVLTF. The CDR3 DNA sequence: TGTGCCAGCAGCTTAAATGTAGGCTCTGGGGCCAACGTCCTGACTTTC.

The gene calls are TRBV5-1 and TRBJ2-2; maybe TRBD1 (7 bases). The CDR3 spans 17 residues. V lost 4 bases and J lost 5, with 21 bases in between. Germline V lookup: CDR1 SGHRS, CDR2 YFSETQ. The chain's CDR3 is CASSPRVQQGGTGELFF. CDR3 nucleotide sequence: TGCGCCAGCAGCCCCCGGGTTCAGCAGGGGGGAACCGGGGAGCTGTTTTTT. Using reference TRBV5-1 and TRBJ2-2 for the parts outside the CDR3, the full variable domain is KAGVTQTPRYLIKTRGQQVTLSCSPISGHRSVSWYQQTPGQGLQFLFEYFSETQRNKGNFPGRFSGRQFSNSRSEMNVSTLELGDSALYLCASSPRVQQGGTGELFFGEGSRLTVL.

The rearrangement joins TRBV6-1 to TRBJ1-5, with a weak D call TRBD1 (5 bases). Germline assignment: CDR1 MNHNS and CDR2 SASEGT. The CDR3 is made up of 14 amino acids. V lost 2 bases and J 6 bases, leaving 11 bases between the germline ends. In DNA form, the CDR3 reads TGTGCCAGCAGTGAAAGGGGTGCGAGTCAGCCCCAGCATTTT. It translates to CASSERGASQPQHF.

The chain couples TRBV15 to TRBJ2-2, with TRBD1 matching 8 bases. This CDR3 region has 15 residues. CDR1 is LNHNV and CDR2 is YYDKDF in the germline V gene (reference sequence). The J segment lost 4 bases and the V segment lost 4 bases, leaving 5 bases of the junction unmatched. CDR3 bases: TGTGCCACCAGCACGCGACAGGGGATCACCGGGGAGCTGTTTTTT. It is translated as CATSTRQGITGELFF.

The chain links TRBV4-2 to TRBJ1-6; D may be TRBD1 (5 bases). Germline V gives CDR1 LGHNA, CDR2 YNFKEQ. CDR3 length equals 15 residues. V dropped 0 bases and J dropped 7 bases, with 10 bases sitting between them. Here the CDR3 DNA reads TGTGCCAGCAGCCAAGATTCCAGGGCCAATTCACCCCTCCACTTT. Translation: CASSQDSRANSPLHF.

The chain couples TRBV29-1 to TRBJ1-2; D not certain. Trimming took off 6 bases at V and 8 bases at J, with 16 bases between the two ends. The CDR3 contains 12 residues. Germline lookup yields CDR1 SQVTM and CDR2 ANQGSEA. CDR3 DNA sequence: TGCAGCGTCCCTGACAACCCCGACGGCTACACCTTC. Its protein is CSVPDNPDGYTF.

The V gene is TRBV27, the J gene TRBJ1-1; no reliable D call. The ends were cut back, 5 bases at V and 1 base at J, with 8 bases in the middle. This CDR3 has 13 residues. Germline loops: CDR1 MNHEY, CDR2 SMNVEV (reference sequence). This CDR3 reads CASSLTKNTEAFF. For the CDR3, the DNA is TGTGCCAGCAGTCTTACTAAGAACACTGAAGCTTTCTTT.